This TCR beta chain was recovered during a study of T cell responses to AZD1222 COVID-19 vaccine. A remark on this clone: Its antigen remains unknown.

TCRdb keeps only in-frame clones here, not all; method: immunoSEQ multiplex PCR. This sample has about 150,000 clones, with 88% found just once. The CDR3 is made up of 16 amino acids. V lost 0 bases and J lost 4, with 12 bases in between. Germline V gives CDR1 LGHNA, CDR2 YNFKEQ. Points from the study as a whole: Only 5 to 7 individuals given AZD1222 were seropositive at baseline.

Sequenced here: peripheral blood, sampled on day 0 of AZD1222 vaccination. The chain combines TRBV4-2 with TRBJ2-2, with D unresolved. The sequence came from an adult in good health. CDR3 region: CASSQDLTRTTGELFF. In DNA, the CDR3 is TGTGCCAGCAGCCAAGATTTAACCAGAACCACCGGGGAGCTGTTTTTT.